This T cell receptor beta chain came from a study of blood T cell repertoires in COVID-19. Study overall: Samples representing acute and convalescent COVID-19 were sourced from the United States, Italy and Spain. T cells, B-cell-depleted T cells, or PBMCs provided the cDNA or gDNA that served as material.

Authors' analysis steps: Quantification of nucleated cells was approximated via reference gene primer amplification. Clones were read by immunoSEQ multiplex PCR, and TCRdb kept only the in-frame ones, dropping some. The D gene and trimming were derived from the DNA, and the V and J assignments and clone size from that table. The sample gives around 220,000 clones, roughly 80% of which show up once; under 10% is in the top ten. Seattle participants joined during active infection and were tracked over time. The length of the CDR3 is 14 residues. Between the trimmed V and J ends, which lost 5 bases and 7 bases, there was a span of 17 bases. The germline V gene encodes CDR1 LGHNT and CDR2 FRNRAP.

Input material: peripheral blood. The chain is built from TRBV12-5 and TRBJ1-1, with TRBD1 as a possible D gene (5 bases). The sequence was collected from a woman aged 80 or over with COVID-19, enrolled during active disease. As DNA, the CDR3 is TGTGCTAGTGGTCTGGGGGGGGGTGAGATTGAAGCTTTCTTT. It encodes CASGLGGGEIEAFF. The variable domain in full, with the rest retrieved from reference TRBV12-5 and TRBJ1-1, is DARVTQTPRHKVTEMGQEVTMRCQPILGHNTVFWYRQTMMQGLELLAYFRNRAPLDDSGMPKDRFSAEMPDATLATLKIQPSEPRDSAVYFCASGLGGGEIEAFFGQGTRLTVV.